Below are 9 T cell receptor beta chains sequenced from a single sample in a study of blood T cell repertoires in COVID-19. Here immunoSEQ multiplex PCR was the method, and the copy in TCRdb shows in-frame clones only, minus some. The sample lists 390,000 or so clones; 80% to 90% were seen once. Source material: PBMCs or T cells enriched from blood (not recorded which). All receptors derive from a man between 18 and 35 years old who had recovered from COVID-19.

The chain recombines TRBV5-4 with TRBJ1-5; TRBD1 is a possible D gene (5 bases). There are 14 residues in the CDR3. Germline V gives CDR1 SGHNT, CDR2 YYREEE (reference sequence). Trimming stripped 1 base from V and 6 bases from J, with 11 bases between. CDR3 sequence (DNA): TGTGCCAGCAGCTTGCAGGGAATGGGTCAGCCCCAGCATTTT. Translated: CASSLQGMGQPQHF. Supplemented by reference TRBV5-4 and TRBJ1-5, the full variable domain reads ETGVTQSPTHLIKTRGQQVTLRCSSQSGHNTVSWYQQALGQGPQFIFQYYREEENGRGNFPPRFSGLQFPNYSSELNVNALELDDSALYLCASSLQGMGQPQHFGDGTRLSIL.

V usage is TRBV5-8 and J usage is TRBJ1-4; D is uncertain. Trimming cost V 1 base and J 6 bases, with 10 bases left between them. CDR3 length equals 14 residues. Germline CDR1 reads SGHTS; CDR2 reads YDEGEE. CDR3 region: CASSLRVLHEKLFF. CDR3 sequence (DNA): TGTGCCAGCAGCTTGCGGGTACTGCATGAAAAACTGTTTTTT.

This clone appeared a single time. The J gene is TRBJ2-1, the V gene TRBV4-1; TRBD2 agrees at 14 bases. There are 15 residues in the CDR3. Per the germline V gene, CDR1 is MGHRA and CDR2 is YSYEKL. J gave up 8 bases and V 1 base, and 1 base lay outside the gene matches. The CDR3, as DNA: TGCGCCAGCAGCCAAGGGACTAGCGGGAGGTATGAGCAGTTCTTC. The encoded protein is CASSQGTSGRYEQFF.

This clone was detected once. The V call is TRBV4-3, the J call TRBJ1-2; D is unclear. With 4 bases removed from V and 1 base from J, the gap between germline ends came to 10 bases. CDR3 length equals 14 residues. The germline V gene has CDR1 LGHNA and CDR2 YSLEER. CDR3 DNA sequence: TGCGCCAGCAGCCGAGGAGGAATTAACTATGGCTACACCTTC. This gives the protein CASSRGGINYGYTF.

This chain connects TRBV19 to TRBJ1-1; the D is unclear. The CDR3 consists of 14 residues. Germline V lookup: CDR1 LNHDA, CDR2 SQIVND (reference sequence). V lost 0 bases and J lost 5, with 10 bases in between. CDR3 region: CASSIEGRFTEAFF. In DNA form, the CDR3 reads TGTGCCAGTAGTATAGAGGGCAGATTTACTGAAGCTTTCTTT.

Notes on this clone: This specimen includes other DNA sequences encoding the same CDR3. The rearrangement joins TRBV28 to TRBJ1-2; 7 bases map to TRBD1. Germline-derived CDR1 and CDR2 are MDHEN and SYDVKM. This CDR3 spans 14 amino acids. V lost 4 bases and J lost 2; bases outside the gene matches: 4. The CDR3 DNA sequence: TGTGCCAGCAGTTCCTCGGGACAGAACTATGGCTACACCTTC. This encodes CASSSSGQNYGYTF.

The chain couples TRBV7-2 to TRBJ1-1; D not resolved. The CDR3 is 16 amino acids. Germline V lookup: CDR1 SGHTA, CDR2 FQGNSA. V lost 1 base to trimming and J lost 0 bases, with 12 bases between them. This CDR3 reads CASSLDRRRVNTEAFF. The CDR3 bases are TGTGCCAGCAGCTTAGATCGTCGGAGGGTGAACACTGAAGCTTTCTTT.

The chain links TRBV19 to TRBJ2-4, with TRBD1 matching over 7 bases. This CDR3 comprises 14 residues. V trimming: 4 bases; J trimming: 1 base; junction bases outside the gene matches: 1. The germline CDR1 and CDR2 sequences are LNHDA and SQIVND (reference sequence). The CDR3 sequence: CASSTTGAKNIQYF. CDR3 nucleotides: TGTGCCAGTAGTACGACAGGGGCCAAAAACATTCAGTACTTC. The full variable domain, its missing parts supplied by reference TRBV19 and TRBJ2-4, is DGGITQSPKYLFRKEGQNVTLSCEQNLNHDAMYWYRQDPGQGLRLIYYSQIVNDFQKGDIAEGYSVSREKKESFPLTVTSAQKNPTAFYLCASSTTGAKNIQYFGAGTRLSVL.

The V and J genes are TRBV18 and TRBJ2-7; no firm D call. The CDR3 consists of 14 residues. CDR1 and CDR2 from the germline V gene are KGHSH and LQKENI. The V gene lost 3 bases and the J gene lost 1 base, with 10 bases spanning the gap. The CDR3 DNA sequence: TGTGCCAGCTCACCCGGGTCCGGATCCTACGAGCAGTACTTC. Amino acid sequence: CASSPGSGSYEQYF. The full variable domain, completed using reference TRBV18 and TRBJ2-7, is NAGVMQNPRHLVRRRGQEARLRCSPMKGHSHVYWYRQLPEEGLKFMVYLQKENIIDESGMPKERFSAEFPKEGPSILRIQQVVRGDSAAYFCASSPGSGSYEQYFGPGTRLTVT.